This TCR beta chain originates from a study of CD8 T cells in Susac syndrome. Germline CDR1 WNHNN, CDR2 SYGVQD (reference sequence). V was trimmed by 5 bases and J by 1 base, leaving 11 bases between them. The CDR3 is 14 amino acids. Random hexamers primed reverse transcription of roughly 0.45 to 1 ug RNA. Using its own MiXCR run on the immunoSEQ multiplex PCR reads, TCRdb lists one record per CDR3 protein. The sample lists 150,000 or so distinct CDR3 sequences, about 91% seen once, with around 0.075% in the top ten. Sequencing of TCR beta was undertaken in CD8+ and CD4+ T cells derived from blood. J is TRBJ1-1 and V is TRBV10-1, with D unclear. This clonotype was obtained from a human donor in good health. Sequencing input: CD4+ T cells from PBMCs. The CDR3 loop reads CASSPSDTNTEAFF. The CDR3 nucleotides are TGCGCCAGCAGTCCGTCAGATACGAACACTGAAGCTTTCTTT.